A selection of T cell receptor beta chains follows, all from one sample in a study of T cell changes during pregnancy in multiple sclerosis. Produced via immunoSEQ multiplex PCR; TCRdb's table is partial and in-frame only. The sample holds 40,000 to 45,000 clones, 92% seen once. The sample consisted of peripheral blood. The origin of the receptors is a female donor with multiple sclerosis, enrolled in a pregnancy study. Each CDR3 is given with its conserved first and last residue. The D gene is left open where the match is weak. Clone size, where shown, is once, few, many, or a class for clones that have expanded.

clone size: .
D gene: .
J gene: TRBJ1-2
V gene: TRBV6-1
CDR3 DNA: TGTGCCAGCAGCCGGGGCGGGGGCCGGGTCTATGGCTACACCTTC
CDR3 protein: CASSRGGGRVYGYTF

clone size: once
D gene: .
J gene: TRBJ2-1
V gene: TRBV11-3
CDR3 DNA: TGTGCCAGCAGCTTAGGTTTCGCGGACAATGAGCAGTTCTTC
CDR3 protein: CASSLGFADNEQFF

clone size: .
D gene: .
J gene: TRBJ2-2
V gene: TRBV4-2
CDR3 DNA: TGTGCCAGCAGCCAAGCCCACAGCCTCGCCGGGGAGCTGTTTTTT
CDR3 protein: CASSQAHSLAGELFF

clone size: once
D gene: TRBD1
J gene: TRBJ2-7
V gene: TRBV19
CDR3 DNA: TGTGCCAGTAGTATGCGGGGACAGGGATATCACGAGCAGTACTTC
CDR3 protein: CASSMRGQGYHEQYF

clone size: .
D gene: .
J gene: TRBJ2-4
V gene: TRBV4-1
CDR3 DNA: TGCGCCAGCAGCCAAGGTGGTGTCAAAAACATTCAGTACTTC
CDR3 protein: CASSQGGVKNIQYF

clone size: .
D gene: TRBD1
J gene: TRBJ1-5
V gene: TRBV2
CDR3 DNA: TGTGCCAGCAGGGAGGGACAGATGGAGCCCCAGCATTTT
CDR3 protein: CASREGQMEPQHF

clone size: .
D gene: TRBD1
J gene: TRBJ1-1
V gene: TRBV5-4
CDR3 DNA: TGTGCCAGCAGCTCGGGGGACAGGGCGGCCACTGAAGCTTTCTTT
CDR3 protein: CASSSGDRAATEAFF

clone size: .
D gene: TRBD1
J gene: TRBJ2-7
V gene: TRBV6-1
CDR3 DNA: TGTGCCAGCAGTGAAGCAGAGACAGGGGGCTGGAGCGAGCAGTACTTC
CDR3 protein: CASSEAETGGWSEQYF

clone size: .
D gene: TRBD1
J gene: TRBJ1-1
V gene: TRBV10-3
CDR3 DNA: TGTGCCATCAGTGAGGGAACCGGGACAGGGAACACTGAAGCTTTCTTT
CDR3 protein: CAISEGTGTGNTEAFF

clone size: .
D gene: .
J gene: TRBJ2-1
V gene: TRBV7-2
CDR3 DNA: TGTGCCAGCAGCTTAGCGGGCGGAGGGGGTGAGCAGTTCTTC
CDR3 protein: CASSLAGGGGEQFF

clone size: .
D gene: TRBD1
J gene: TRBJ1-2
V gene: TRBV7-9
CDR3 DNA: TGTGCCAGCAGCTTAGGGGGGACAGGGGCCACGGAGGGCTACACCTTC
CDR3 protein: CASSLGGTGATEGYTF

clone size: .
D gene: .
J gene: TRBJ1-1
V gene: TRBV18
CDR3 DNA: TGTGCCAGCTCACCTCGGACCCTGGAGAACACTGAAGCTTTCTTT
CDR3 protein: CASSPRTLENTEAFF

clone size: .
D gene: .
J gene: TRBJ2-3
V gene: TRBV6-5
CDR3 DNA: TGTGCCAGCAGTTACGGGCCGCAGGGAGATACGCAGTATTTT
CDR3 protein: CASSYGPQGDTQYF

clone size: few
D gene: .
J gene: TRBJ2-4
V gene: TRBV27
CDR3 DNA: TGTGCCAGCAGTTTATGGGGGATGGCGGACATTCAGTACTTC
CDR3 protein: CASSLWGMADIQYF

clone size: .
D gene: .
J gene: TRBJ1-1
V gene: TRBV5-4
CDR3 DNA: TGTGCCAGCAGCCCCCAGTACATGAACACTGAAGCTTTCTTT
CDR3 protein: CASSPQYMNTEAFF

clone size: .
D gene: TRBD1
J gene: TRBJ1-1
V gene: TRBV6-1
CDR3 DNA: TGTGCCAGCAGTCGCGGACAGGGGGACACTGAAGCTTTCTTT
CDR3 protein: CASSRGQGDTEAFF

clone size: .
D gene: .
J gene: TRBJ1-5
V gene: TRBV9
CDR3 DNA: TGTGCCAGCAGCGTGGGTGGGGGCAATCAGCCCCAGCATTTT
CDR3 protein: CASSVGGGNQPQHF

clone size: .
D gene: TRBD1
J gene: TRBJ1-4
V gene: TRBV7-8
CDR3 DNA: TGTGCCAGCAGGCCAAGACAGGGTGTGAATGAAAAACTGTTTTTT
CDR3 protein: CASRPRQGVNEKLFF

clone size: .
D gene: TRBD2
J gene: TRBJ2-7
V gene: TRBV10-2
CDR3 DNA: TGCGCCACAGGGACTAGCAGGCGGAGCGAGCAGTACTTC
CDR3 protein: CATGTSRRSEQYF

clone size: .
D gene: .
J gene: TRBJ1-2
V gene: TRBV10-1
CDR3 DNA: TGCGCCAGCAGTACCATCATAAAGATGCGAAAGACCTATGGCTACACCTTC
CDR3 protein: CASSTIIKMRKTYGYTF

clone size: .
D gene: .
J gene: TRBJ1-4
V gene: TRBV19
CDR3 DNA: TGTGCCAGTAGACCCTCAACTAATGAAAAACTGTTTTTT
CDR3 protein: CASRPSTNEKLFF

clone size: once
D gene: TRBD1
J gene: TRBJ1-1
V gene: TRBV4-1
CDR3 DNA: TGCGCCAGCAGCCAGGGCAGGGGGCTAGGGAACACTGAAGCTTTCTTT
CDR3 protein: CASSQGRGLGNTEAFF

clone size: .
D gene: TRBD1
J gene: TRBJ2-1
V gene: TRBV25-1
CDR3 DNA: TGTGCCAGCAGTGAACGGGCAGGGGGCAATGAGCAGTTCTTC
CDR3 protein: CASSERAGGNEQFF

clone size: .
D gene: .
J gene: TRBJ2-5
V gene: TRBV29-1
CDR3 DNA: TGCAGCGTTGAGGGGGAGGTCCAAGAGACCCAGTACTTC
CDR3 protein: CSVEGEVQETQYF

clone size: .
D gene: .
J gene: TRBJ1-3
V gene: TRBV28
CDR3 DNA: TGTGCCAGCAGTTTATACAGGGAAGGTGGAAACACCATATATTTT
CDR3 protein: CASSLYREGGNTIYF

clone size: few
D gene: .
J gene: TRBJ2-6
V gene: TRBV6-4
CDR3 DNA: TGTGCCAGCAGTGAGAGGTACGAGGCCAACGTCCTGACTTTC
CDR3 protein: CASSERYEANVLTF

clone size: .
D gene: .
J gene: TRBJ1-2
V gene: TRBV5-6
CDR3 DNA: TGTGCCAGCAGCTTGGCGAGTAACTATGGCTACACCTTC
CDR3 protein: CASSLASNYGYTF

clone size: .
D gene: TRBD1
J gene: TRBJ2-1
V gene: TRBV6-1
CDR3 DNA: TGTGCCAGCAGTGATGGGCAGGGGGAGTTCTTC
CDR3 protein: CASSDGQGEFF

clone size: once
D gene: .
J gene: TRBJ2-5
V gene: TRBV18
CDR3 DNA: TGTGCCAGCTCACCCGGGAGCCCTCAAGAGACCCAGTACTTC
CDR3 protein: CASSPGSPQETQYF